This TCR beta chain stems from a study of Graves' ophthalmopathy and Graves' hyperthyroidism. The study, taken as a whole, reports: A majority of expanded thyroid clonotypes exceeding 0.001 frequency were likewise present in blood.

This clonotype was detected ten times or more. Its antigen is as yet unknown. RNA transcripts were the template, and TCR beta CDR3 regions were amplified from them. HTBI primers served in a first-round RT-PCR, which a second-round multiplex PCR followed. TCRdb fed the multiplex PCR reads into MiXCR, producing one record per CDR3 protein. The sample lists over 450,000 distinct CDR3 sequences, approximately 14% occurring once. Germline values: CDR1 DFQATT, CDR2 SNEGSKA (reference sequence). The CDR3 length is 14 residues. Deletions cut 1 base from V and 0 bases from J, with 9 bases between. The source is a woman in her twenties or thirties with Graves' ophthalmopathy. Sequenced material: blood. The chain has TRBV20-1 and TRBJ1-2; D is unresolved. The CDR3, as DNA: TGCAGTGCTAGAGTTACACCAACTAACTATGGCTACACCTTC. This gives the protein CSARVTPTNYGYTF.